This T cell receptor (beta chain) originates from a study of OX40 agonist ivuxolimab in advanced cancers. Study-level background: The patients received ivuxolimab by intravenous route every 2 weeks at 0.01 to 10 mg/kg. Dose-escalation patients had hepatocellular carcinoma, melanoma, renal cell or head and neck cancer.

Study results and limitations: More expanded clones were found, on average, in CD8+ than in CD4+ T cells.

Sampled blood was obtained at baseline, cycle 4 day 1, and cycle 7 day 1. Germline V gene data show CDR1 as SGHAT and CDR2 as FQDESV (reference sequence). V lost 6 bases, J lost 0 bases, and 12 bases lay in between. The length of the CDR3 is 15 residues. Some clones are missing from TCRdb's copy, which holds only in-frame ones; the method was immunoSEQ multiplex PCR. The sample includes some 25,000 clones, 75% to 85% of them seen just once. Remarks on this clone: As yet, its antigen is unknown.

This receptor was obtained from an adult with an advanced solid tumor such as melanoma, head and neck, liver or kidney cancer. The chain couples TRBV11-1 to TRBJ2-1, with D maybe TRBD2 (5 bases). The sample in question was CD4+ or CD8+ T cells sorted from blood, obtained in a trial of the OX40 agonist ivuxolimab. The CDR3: CASSTRDSSYNEQFF. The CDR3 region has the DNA TGTGCCAGCAGTACTAGGGATAGCTCCTACAATGAGCAGTTCTTC.